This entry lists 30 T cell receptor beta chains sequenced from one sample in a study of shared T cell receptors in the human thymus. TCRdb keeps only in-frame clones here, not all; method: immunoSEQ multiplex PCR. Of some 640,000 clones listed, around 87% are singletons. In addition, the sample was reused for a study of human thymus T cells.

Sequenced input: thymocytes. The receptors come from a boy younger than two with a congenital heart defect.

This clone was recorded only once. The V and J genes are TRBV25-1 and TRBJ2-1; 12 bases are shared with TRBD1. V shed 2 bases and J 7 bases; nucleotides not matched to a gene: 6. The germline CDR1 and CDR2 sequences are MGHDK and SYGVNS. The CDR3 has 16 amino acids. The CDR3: CASSERDRGRLNEQFF. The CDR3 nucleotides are TGTGCCAGCAGTGAAAGGGACAGGGGGCGCCTAAATGAGCAGTTCTTC.

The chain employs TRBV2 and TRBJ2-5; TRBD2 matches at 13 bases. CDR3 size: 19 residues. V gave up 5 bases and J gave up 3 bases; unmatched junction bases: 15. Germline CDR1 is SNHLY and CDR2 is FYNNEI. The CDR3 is CASSTVQVGTSGAEETQYF. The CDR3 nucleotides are TGTGCCAGCAGTACGGTGCAGGTTGGGACTAGCGGGGCCGAAGAGACCCAGTACTTC.

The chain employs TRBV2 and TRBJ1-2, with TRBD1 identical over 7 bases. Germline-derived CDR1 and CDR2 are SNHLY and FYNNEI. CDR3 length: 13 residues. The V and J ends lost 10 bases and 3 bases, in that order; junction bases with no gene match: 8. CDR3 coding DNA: TGTGCCAACCTGGACAGGCGGTACTATGGCTACACCTTC. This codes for CANLDRRYYGYTF.

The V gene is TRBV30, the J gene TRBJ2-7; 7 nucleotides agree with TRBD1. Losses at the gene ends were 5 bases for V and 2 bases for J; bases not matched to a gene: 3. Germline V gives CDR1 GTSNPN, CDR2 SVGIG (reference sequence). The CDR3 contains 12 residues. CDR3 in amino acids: CAWGDRAYEQYF. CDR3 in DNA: TGTGCCTGGGGGGACAGAGCCTACGAGCAGTACTTC.

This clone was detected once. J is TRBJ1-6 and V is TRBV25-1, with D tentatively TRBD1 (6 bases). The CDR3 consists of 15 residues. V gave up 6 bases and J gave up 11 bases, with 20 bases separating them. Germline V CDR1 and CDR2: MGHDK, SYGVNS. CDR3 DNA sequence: TGTGCCAGCAGCGCACGTGGGGGCGTTTCGGCACCCCTCCACTTT. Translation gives CASSARGGVSAPLHF. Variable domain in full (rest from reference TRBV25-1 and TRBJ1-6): EADIYQTPRYLVIGTGKKITLECSQTMGHDKMYWYQQDPGMELHLIHYSYGVNSTEKGDLSSESTVSRIRTEHFPLTLESARPSHTSQYLCASSARGGVSAPLHFGNGTRLTVT.

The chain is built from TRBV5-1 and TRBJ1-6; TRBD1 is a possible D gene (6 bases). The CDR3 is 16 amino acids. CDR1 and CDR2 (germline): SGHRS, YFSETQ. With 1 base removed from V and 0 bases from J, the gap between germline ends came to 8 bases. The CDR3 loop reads CASSLTGSSYNSPLHF. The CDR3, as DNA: TGCGCCAGCAGCTTGACAGGGAGCTCCTATAATTCACCCCTCCACTTT.

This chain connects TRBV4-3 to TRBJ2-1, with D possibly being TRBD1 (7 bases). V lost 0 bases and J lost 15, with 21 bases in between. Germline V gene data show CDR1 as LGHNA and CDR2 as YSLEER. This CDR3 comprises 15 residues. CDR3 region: CASSQDGYPGGFPFF. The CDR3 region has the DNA TGCGCCAGCAGCCAAGATGGGTACCCAGGGGGGTTTCCGTTCTTC.

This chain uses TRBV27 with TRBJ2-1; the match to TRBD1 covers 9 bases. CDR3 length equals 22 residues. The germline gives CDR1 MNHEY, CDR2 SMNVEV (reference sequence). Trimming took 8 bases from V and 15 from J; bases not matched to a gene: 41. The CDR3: CASGQIRTGASGREQVWRVRFF. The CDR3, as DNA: TGTGCCAGCGGACAAATCCGGACAGGGGCCTCCGGGCGGGAGCAAGTGTGGAGAGTACGGTTCTTC.

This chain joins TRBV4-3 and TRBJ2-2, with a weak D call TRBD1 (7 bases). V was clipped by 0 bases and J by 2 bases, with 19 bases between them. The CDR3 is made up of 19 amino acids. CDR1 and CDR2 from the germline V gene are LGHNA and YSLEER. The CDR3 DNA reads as TGCGCCAGCAGCCAAGACGCGGGGCAGGGGGGCTTTAACACCGGGGAGCTGTTTTTT. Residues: CASSQDAGQGGFNTGELFF.

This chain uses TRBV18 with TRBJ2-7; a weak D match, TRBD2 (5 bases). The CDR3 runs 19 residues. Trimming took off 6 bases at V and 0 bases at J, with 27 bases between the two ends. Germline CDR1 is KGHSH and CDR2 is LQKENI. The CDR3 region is CASSLLHGLGSQYSYEQYF. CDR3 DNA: TGTGCCAGCTCGCTCCTCCACGGGTTAGGGAGCCAATACTCCTACGAGCAGTACTTC.

CDR3 nucleotides: TGTGCCTGGAGGGACTGGCGGGAGAGGTCCTACGAGCAGTACTTC. Translation gives CAWRDWRERSYEQYF. This chain connects TRBV30 to TRBJ2-7; TRBD2 aligns across 7 bases. CDR1 is GTSNPN and CDR2 is SVGIG in the germline V gene (reference sequence). V gave up 3 bases and J gave up 1 base; unmatched junction bases: 9. The CDR3 runs to 15 residues.

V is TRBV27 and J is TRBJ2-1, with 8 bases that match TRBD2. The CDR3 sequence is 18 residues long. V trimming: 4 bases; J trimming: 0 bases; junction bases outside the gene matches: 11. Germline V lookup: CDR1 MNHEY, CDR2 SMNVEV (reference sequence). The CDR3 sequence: CASSSPSAGGTSYNEQFF. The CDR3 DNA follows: TGTGCCAGCAGTTCCCCCTCGGCGGGGGGTACCTCCTACAATGAGCAGTTCTTC.

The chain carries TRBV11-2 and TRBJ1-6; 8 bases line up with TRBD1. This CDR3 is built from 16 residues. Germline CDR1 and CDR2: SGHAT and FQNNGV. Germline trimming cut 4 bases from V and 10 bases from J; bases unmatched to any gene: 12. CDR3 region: CASSSGQVTSSSPLHF. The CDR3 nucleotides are TGTGCCAGCAGCTCGGGACAGGTCACATCAAGCTCACCCCTCCACTTT.

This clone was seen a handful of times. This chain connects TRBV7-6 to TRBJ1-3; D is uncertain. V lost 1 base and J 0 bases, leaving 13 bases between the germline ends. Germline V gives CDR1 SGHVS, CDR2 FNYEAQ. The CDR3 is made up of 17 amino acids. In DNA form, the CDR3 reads TGTGCCAGCAGCTTAGAGTTGTGCAGAAGCTCTGGAAACACCATATATTTT. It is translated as CASSLELCRSSGNTIYF. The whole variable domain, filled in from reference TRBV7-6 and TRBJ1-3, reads GAGVSQSPRYKVTKRGQDVALRCDPISGHVSLYWYRQALGQGPEFLTYFNYEAQQDKSGLPNDRFSAERPEGSISTLTIQRTEQRDSAMYRCASSLELCRSSGNTIYFGEGSWLTVV.

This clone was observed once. The CDR3 bases are TGCGCCAGCAGCCACGGGAGGACGGTCAATGTGGGCGAGCAGTACTTC. Translation gives CASSHGRTVNVGEQYF. The chain employs TRBV4-1 and TRBJ2-7; 7 positions match TRBD2. V was pared by 3 bases and J by 6 bases, with 14 bases of the junction left unmatched. Germline-derived CDR1 and CDR2 are MGHRA and YSYEKL. This CDR3 spans 16 amino acids.

The CDR3 spells CASSQDRGRNTGELFF. CDR3 sequence (DNA): TGCGCCAGCAGCCAAGACCGGGGGAGGAACACCGGGGAGCTGTTTTTT. This sequence joins TRBV4-3 and TRBJ2-2; D may be TRBD2 (6 bases). CDR3 size: 16 residues. Germline V gives CDR1 LGHNA, CDR2 YSLEER. V dropped 0 bases and J dropped 1 base, with 9 bases sitting between them.

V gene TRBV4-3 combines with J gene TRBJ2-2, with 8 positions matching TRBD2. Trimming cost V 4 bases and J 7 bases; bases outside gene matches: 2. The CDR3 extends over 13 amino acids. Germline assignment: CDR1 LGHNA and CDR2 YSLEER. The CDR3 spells CASSPRGGGELFF. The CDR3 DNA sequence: TGCGCCAGCAGCCCACGGGGGGGCGGGGAGCTGTTTTTT.

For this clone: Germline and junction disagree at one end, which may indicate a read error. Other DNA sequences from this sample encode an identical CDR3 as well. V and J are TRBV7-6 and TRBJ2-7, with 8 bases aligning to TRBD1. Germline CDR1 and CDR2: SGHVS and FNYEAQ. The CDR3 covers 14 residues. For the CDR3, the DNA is TGCGCCAGCAGCGAGAAGGACAGGGCCTACGAGCAGTACTTC. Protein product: CASSEKDRAYEQYF.

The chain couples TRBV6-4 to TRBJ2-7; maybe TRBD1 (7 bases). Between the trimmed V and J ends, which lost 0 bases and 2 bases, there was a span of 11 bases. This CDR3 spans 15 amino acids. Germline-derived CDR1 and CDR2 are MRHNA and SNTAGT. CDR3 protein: CASSDSQGGPYEQYF. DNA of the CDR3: TGTGCCAGCAGTGACTCCCAGGGGGGTCCCTACGAGCAGTACTTC.

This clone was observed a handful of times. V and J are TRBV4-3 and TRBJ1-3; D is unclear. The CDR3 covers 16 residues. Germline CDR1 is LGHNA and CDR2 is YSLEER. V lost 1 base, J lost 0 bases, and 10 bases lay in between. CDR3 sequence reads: CASSQGAEVSGNTIYF. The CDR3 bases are TGCGCCAGCAGCCAAGGGGCAGAAGTCTCTGGAAACACCATATATTTT.

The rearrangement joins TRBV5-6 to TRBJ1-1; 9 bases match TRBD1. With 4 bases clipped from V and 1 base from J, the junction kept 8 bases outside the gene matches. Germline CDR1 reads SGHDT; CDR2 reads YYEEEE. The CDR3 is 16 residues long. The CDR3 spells CASSVTGGEANTEAFF. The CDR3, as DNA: TGTGCCAGCAGCGTGACAGGGGGAGAGGCGAACACTGAAGCTTTCTTT.

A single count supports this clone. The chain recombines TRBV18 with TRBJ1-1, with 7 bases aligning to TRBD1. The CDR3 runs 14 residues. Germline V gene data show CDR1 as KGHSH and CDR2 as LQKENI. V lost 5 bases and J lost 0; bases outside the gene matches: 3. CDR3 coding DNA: TGTGCCAGCTCAACGGGACAGATGAACACTGAAGCTTTCTTT. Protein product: CASSTGQMNTEAFF.

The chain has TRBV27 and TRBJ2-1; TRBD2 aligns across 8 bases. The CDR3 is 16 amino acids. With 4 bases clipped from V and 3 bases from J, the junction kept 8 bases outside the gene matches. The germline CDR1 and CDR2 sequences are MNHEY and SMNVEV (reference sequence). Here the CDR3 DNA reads TGTGCCAGCAGTTCACTCCCGGCGGGGGGCTACAATGAGCAGTTCTTC. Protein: CASSSLPAGGYNEQFF.

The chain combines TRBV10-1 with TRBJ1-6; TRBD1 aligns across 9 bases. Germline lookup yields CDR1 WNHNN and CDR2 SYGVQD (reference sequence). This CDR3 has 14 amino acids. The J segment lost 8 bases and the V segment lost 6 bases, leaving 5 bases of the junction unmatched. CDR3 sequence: CASRGTGTHSPLHF. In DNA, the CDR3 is TGCGCCAGCAGGGGGACAGGGACGCATTCACCCCTCCACTTT.

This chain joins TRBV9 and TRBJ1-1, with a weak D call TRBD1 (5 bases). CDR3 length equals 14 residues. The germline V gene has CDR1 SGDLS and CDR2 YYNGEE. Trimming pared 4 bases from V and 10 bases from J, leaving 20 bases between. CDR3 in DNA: TGTGCCAGCAGCAGTTTTATATCCGGGGGGGGAGCTTTCTTT. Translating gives CASSSFISGGGAFF.

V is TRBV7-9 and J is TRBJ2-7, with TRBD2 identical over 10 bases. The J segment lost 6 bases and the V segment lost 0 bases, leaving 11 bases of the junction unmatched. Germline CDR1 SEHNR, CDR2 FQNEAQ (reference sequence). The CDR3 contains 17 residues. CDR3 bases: TGTGCCAGCAGCTTAGCGGGGCAGCGGGAGGGCCCAGTCGAGCAGTACTTC. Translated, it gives CASSLAGQREGPVEQYF.

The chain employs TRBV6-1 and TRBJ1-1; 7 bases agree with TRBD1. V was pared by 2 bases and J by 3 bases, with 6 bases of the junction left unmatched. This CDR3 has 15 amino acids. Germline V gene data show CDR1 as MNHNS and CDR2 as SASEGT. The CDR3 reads CASSELGTDHTEAFF. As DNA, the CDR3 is TGTGCCAGCAGTGAATTGGGGACAGACCACACTGAAGCTTTCTTT.

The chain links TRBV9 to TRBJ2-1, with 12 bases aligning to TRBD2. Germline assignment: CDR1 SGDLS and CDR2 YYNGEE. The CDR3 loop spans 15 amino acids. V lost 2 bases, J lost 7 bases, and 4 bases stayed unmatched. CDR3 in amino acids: CASSVTSGRINEQFF. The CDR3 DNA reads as TGTGCCAGCAGCGTCACTAGCGGGAGGATTAATGAGCAGTTCTTC.

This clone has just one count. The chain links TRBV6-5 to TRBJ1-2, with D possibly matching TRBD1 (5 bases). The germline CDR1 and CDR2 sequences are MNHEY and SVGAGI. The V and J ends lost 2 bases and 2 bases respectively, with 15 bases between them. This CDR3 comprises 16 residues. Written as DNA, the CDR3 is TGTGCCAGCAGTTACGATCCAAGGGGCAGGAACTATGGCTACACCTTC. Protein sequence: CASSYDPRGRNYGYTF.

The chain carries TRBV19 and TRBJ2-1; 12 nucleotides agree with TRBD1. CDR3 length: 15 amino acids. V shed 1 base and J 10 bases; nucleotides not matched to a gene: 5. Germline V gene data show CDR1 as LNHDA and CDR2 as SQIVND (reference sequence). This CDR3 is CASSIVGTGGWEQFF. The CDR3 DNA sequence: TGTGCCAGTAGTATAGTAGGGACAGGGGGCTGGGAGCAGTTCTTC.